The TCR beta chain described here comes from a study of blood T cells in healthy people across ages. Study-level points and caveats: Getting older went along with TCR beta diversity per million T cells dropping roughly linearly. Donor CMV status was unknown, possibly confounding expanded clonotype changes.

Primed by a sample-barcoded 5' primer and a J-beta primer mix, a second PCR proceeded for 7 to 11 cycles. The authors tagged each cDNA molecule using a template-switch adaptor with 12 random nucleotides. MiXCR, run by TCRdb on the 5' RACE reads, gives a single entry per CDR3 protein. There are roughly 1.7 million distinct CDR3 sequences in the sample; about 35% occur only once, and roughly 10% lies in the top ten. V dropped 8 bases and J dropped 7 bases, with 17 bases sitting between them. The CDR3 has 13 amino acids. Germline loops: CDR1 SGHTA, CDR2 FQGNSA. As regards this clonotype: What it binds is unknown.

Each sample had at least 6.5 million PBMCs isolated. This TCR came from a woman in her thirties in good health. J is TRBJ1-1 and V is TRBV7-2; possibly TRBD1 for D (6 bases). Material: blood. The CDR3 sequence: CASSSRTVFEAFF. In nucleotides, the CDR3 is TGTGCCAGCTCGTCAAGGACAGTGTTTGAAGCTTTCTTT.